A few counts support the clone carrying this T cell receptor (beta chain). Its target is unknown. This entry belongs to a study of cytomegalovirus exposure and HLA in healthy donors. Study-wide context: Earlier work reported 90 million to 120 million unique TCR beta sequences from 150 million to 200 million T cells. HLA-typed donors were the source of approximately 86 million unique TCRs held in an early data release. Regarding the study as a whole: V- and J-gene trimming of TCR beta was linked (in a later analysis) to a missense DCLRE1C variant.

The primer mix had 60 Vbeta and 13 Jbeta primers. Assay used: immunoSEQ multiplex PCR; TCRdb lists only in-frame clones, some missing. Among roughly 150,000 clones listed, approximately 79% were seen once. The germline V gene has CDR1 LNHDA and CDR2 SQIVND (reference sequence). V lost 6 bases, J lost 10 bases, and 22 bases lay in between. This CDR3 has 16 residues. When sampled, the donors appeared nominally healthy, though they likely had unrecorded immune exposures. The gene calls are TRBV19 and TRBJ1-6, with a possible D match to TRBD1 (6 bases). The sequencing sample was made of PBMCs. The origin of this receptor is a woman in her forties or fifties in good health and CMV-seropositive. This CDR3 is CASSRGTQGNRSPLHF. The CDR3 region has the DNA TGTGCCAGTAGCCGAGGGACACAGGGAAACCGATCACCCCTCCACTTT.